This T cell receptor (beta chain) was captured in a study of cytomegalovirus exposure and HLA in healthy donors. The count of this clone is one. The antigen is not known. General study findings and limits: Listed as cytomegalovirus-associated were 170 or so TCR beta chains. In an earlier analysis, about 90% or about 30%: the productive usage of most TCR beta V segments. Most of the CMV-associated TCR beta chains (in a later analysis) appeared to be HLA-restricted. In a later analysis, TCR beta V- and J-gene trimming showed a link to a missense DCLRE1C variant.

Primers included in the PCR were 60 Vbeta and 13 Jbeta primers. Using immunoSEQ multiplex PCR, the repertoire was profiled, and TCRdb retains in-frame clones only, with some absent. Among about 160,000 clones listed, around 83% were seen once. This CDR3 has 15 residues. V lost 0 bases and J lost 3, with 10 bases in between. CDR1 is SGDLS and CDR2 is YYNGEE in the germline V gene. Source material: PBMCs. The sequence came from a man between 45 and 60 years old in good health and CMV-seropositive. The chain uses TRBV9 and TRBJ2-1; D remains unclear. The CDR3, as DNA: TGTGCCAGCAGCGTAGATGGTGCAGGCTACAATGAGCAGTTCTTC. This translates into CASSVDGAGYNEQFF.